This TCR beta chain was sequenced for a study of blood T cell repertoires in COVID-19. This clone was seen a handful of times. Germline-derived CDR1 and CDR2 are SQVTM and ANQGSEA. V lost 4 bases to trimming and J lost 7 bases, with 16 bases between them. The length of the CDR3 is 13 residues. Clones were read by immunoSEQ multiplex PCR, and TCRdb kept only the in-frame ones, dropping some. The sample lists about 170,000 clones; approximately 77% were seen once. Source material: peripheral blood. The clonotype originates from a woman older than 75 with active or convalescent COVID-19. This chain connects TRBV29-1 to TRBJ1-2, with D perhaps matching TRBD1 (5 bases). The CDR3 region has the DNA TGCAGCGTTGTTACAGGCAGGACGGGTGGCTACACCTTC. Protein sequence: CSVVTGRTGGYTF.